The 10 T cell receptor beta chains in this list originate from one sample, sequenced in a study of T-cell memory formation after mild COVID-19 (dated by TCRdb to the early 2020s). Libraries came from 5' RACE. Data came from an Illumina NovaSeq 6000. TCRdb itself trimmed the public reads at Q25 with fastp, ran MiXCR and retained productive beta chains. Entries that share a CDR3 protein sequence are merged under the most common genes and DNA. In all, the sample holds roughly 100,000 distinct CDR3 sequences, and roughly an eighth of those were seen once. 25% to 35% of the sample goes to the ten largest clones. The material sequenced was PBMCs or a T cell subset sorted from them (not recorded which). The receptor source for this set is an adult woman who had mild COVID-19 (a few samples of this study predate the infection). The sample titles of this study are shuffled in the database, so cell type and time point are left out; the donor was told from shared clones.

Concerning this clonotype: With a much larger clone just one base away, this may be a read error. V and J are TRBV19 and TRBJ2-1; 7 bases align to TRBD2. Losses at the gene ends were 5 bases for V and 3 bases for J; bases not matched to a gene: 4. Germline V gene lookup returns CDR1 LNHDA and CDR2 SQIVND (reference sequence). This CDR3 comprises 14 residues. The CDR3 sequence is CASSEGGDYNEQFF. CDR3 nucleotides: TGTGCCAGTAGTGAGGGAGGGGACTACAATGAGCAGTTCTTC. The full variable domain, with the rest looked up from reference TRBV19 and TRBJ2-1, is DGGITQSPKYLFRKEGQNVTLSCEQNLNHDAMYWYRQDPGQGLRLIYYSQIVNDFQKGDIAEGYSVSREKKESFPLTVTSAQKNPTAFYLCASSEGGDYNEQFFGPGTRLTVL.

The chain joins TRBV5-1 to TRBJ2-2; 10 nucleotides align to TRBD1. The germline V gene has CDR1 SGHRS and CDR2 YFSETQ. V lost 5 bases and J lost 4; bases outside the gene matches: 5. The CDR3 is made up of 15 amino acids. This chain's CDR3 is CASRSTGGLTGELFF. The CDR3 nucleotides are TGCGCCAGCAGGTCGACAGGGGGCCTCACCGGGGAGCTGTTTTTT.

V and J are TRBV4-3 and TRBJ1-6, with 7 positions matching TRBD1. The germline CDR1 and CDR2 sequences are LGHNA and YSLEER. The ends lost 3 bases at V and 5 bases at J; junction bases unmatched: 7. CDR3 length: 16 amino acids. CDR3 nucleotides: TGCGCCAGCAGCCAGGCAGGGGGGGGCCATAATTCACCCCTCCACTTT. Translation: CASSQAGGGHNSPLHF.

CDR3 coding DNA: TGTGCCACCAGCAGAGATCTGGGGGTTGGGGAGACCCAGTACTTC. Translated: CATSRDLGVGETQYF. The V gene is TRBV15, the J gene TRBJ2-5; D may match TRBD1 or TRBD2 (5 bases each). V dropped 0 bases and J dropped 5 bases, with 13 bases sitting between them. The CDR3 covers 15 residues. In germline, CDR1 is LNHNV, CDR2 YYDKDF (reference sequence).

The chain recombines TRBV7-2 with TRBJ2-7, with 8 bases aligning to TRBD1. V was clipped by 4 bases and J by 3 bases; unmatched bases: 11. Germline V gives CDR1 SGHTA, CDR2 FQGNSA. The CDR3 contains 16 residues. In DNA form, the CDR3 reads TGTGCCAGCAGCTACCCCCGGGACAGGCAAGGCTACGAGCAGTACTTC. Residues: CASSYPRDRQGYEQYF. The entire variable domain, with the rest obtained from reference TRBV7-2 and TRBJ2-7, is as follows: GAGVSQSPSNKVTEKGKDVELRCDPISGHTALYWYRQSLGQGLEFLIYFQGNSAPDKSGLPSDRFSAERTGGSVSTLTIQRTQQEDSAVYLCASSYPRDRQGYEQYFGPGTRLTVT.

This clonotype occurred a few times. The genes are TRBV5-6 and TRBJ2-2; possible D gene TRBD2, 5 bases. Germline loops: CDR1 SGHDT, CDR2 YYEEEE. This CDR3 spans 14 amino acids. V gave up 0 bases and J gave up 6 bases, with 9 bases separating them. CDR3 region: CASSLGTGAGELFF. In DNA form, the CDR3 reads TGTGCCAGCAGCTTGGGGACTGGGGCCGGGGAGCTGTTTTTT.

CDR3 in amino acids: CASSPGTGGLNTEAFF. In DNA form, the CDR3 reads TGTGCCAGCAGCCCCGGGACAGGGGGACTGAACACTGAAGCTTTCTTT. The V call is TRBV7-8, the J call TRBJ1-1, with 11 bases identical to TRBD1. CDR3 length equals 16 residues. The V gene end was trimmed by 5 bases and the J gene end by 0 bases; junction bases not matched to a gene: 5. The germline V gene has CDR1 SGHVS and CDR2 FQNEAQ. The full variable domain, in which reference TRBV7-8 and TRBJ1-1 provide the parts outside the CDR3, is GAGVSQSPRYKVAKRGQDVALRCDPISGHVSLFWYQQALGQGPEFLTYFQNEAQLDKSGLPSDRFFAERPEGSVSTLKIQRTQQEDSAVYLCASSPGTGGLNTEAFFGQGTRLTVV.

This clonotype was seen more than once but under ten times. The chain links TRBV7-9 to TRBJ2-1; TRBD2 matches 9 bases. From germline, CDR1 is SEHNR and CDR2 FQNEAQ (reference sequence). The V segment lost 5 bases and the J segment 16 bases; nucleotides outside the gene matches: 12. CDR3 size: 13 residues. The CDR3 is CASSQIEREVSFF. The DNA of the CDR3 is TGTGCCAGCAGCCAGATCGAGCGGGAGGTCAGCTTCTTC.

The chain uses TRBV12-3 or TRBV12-4 and TRBJ2-3; no firm D call. V shed 3 bases and J shed 0 bases, with 10 bases lying between them. CDR3 length: 15 amino acids. CDR3 loop: CASSFGQHSTDTQYF. The CDR3 DNA is TGTGCCAGCAGTTTCGGTCAGCATAGCACAGATACGCAGTATTTT.

This clonotype has only a few counts. The gene calls are TRBV9 and TRBJ2-2; no firm D call. The CDR3 is 12 residues long. V gave up 3 bases and J gave up 5 bases, with 5 bases separating them. The germline V gene encodes CDR1 SGDLS and CDR2 YYNGEE. DNA for the CDR3: TGTGCCAGCAGCGGGTATACCGGGGAGCTGTTTTTT. Translated: CASSGYTGELFF.